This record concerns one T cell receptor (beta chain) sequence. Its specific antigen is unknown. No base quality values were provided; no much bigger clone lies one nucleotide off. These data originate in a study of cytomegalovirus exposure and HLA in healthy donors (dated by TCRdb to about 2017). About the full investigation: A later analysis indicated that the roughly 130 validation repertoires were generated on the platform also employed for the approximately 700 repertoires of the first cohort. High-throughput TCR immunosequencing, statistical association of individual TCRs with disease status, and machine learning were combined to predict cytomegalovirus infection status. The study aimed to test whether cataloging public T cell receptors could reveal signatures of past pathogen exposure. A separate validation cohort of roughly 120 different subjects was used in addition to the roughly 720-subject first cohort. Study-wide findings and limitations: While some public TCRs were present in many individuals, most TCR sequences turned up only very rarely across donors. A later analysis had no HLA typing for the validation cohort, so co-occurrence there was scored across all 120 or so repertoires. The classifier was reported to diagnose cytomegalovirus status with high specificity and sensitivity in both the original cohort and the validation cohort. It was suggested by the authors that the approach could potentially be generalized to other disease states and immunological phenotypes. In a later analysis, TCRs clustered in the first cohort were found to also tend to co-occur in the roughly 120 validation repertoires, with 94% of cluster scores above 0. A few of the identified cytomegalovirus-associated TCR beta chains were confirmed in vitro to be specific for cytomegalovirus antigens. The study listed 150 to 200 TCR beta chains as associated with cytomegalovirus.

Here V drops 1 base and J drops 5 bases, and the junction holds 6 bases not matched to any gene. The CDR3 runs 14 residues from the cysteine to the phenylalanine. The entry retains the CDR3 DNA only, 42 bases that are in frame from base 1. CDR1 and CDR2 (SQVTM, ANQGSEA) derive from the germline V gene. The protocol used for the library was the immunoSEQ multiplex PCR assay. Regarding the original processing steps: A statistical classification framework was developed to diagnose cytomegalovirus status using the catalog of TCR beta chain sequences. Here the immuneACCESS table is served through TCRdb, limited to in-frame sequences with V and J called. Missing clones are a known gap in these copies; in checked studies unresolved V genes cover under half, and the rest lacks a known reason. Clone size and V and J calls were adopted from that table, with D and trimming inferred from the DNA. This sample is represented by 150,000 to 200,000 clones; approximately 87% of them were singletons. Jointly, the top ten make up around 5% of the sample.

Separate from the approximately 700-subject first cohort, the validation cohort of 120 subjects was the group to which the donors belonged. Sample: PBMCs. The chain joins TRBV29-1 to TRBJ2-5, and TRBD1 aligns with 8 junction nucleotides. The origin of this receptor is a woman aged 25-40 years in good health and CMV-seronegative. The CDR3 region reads CSVEGDRGLETQYF. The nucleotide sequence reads TGCAGCGTTGAAGGAGACAGGGGACTCGAGACCCAGTACTTC.